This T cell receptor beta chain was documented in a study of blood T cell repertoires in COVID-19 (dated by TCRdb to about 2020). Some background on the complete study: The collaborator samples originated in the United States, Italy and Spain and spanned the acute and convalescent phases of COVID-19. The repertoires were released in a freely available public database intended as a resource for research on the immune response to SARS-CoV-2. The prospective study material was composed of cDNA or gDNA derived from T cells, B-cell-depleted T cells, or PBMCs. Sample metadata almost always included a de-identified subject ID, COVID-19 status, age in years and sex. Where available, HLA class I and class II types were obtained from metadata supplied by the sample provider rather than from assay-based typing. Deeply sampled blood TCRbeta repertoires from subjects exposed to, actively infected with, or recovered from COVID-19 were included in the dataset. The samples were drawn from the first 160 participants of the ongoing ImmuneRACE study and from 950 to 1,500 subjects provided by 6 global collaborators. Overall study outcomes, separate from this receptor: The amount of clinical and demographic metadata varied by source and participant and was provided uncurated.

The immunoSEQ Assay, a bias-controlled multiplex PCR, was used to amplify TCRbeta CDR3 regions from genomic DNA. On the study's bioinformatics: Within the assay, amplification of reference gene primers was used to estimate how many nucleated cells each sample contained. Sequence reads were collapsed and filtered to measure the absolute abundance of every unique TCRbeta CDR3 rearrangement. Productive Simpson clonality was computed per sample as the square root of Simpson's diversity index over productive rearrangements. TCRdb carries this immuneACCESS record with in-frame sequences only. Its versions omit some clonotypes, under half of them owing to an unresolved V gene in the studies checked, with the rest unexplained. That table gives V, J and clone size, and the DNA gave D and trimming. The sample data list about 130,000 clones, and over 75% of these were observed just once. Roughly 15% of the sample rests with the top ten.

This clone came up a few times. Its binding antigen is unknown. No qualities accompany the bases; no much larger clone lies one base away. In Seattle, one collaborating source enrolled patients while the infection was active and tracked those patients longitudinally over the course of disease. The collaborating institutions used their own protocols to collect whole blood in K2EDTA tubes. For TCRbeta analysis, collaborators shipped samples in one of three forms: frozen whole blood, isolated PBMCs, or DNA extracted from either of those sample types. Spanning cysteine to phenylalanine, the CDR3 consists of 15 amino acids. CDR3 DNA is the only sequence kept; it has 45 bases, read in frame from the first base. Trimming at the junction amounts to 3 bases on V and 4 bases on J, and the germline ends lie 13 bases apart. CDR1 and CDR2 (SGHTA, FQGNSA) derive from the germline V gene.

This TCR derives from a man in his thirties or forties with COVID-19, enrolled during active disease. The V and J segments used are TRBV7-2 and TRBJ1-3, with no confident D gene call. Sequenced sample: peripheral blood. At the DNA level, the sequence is TGTGCCAGCAGCTTCCCGACACCTGTGGGAAACACCATATATTTT. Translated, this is CASSFPTPVGNTIYF.